These 2 T cell receptor beta chains were sequenced from one sample in a study of cytomegalovirus exposure and HLA in healthy donors. This PCR relied on a set of 60 Vbeta primers and 13 Jbeta primers. TCRdb keeps only in-frame clones here, not all; method: immunoSEQ multiplex PCR. Its clone listing holds about 170,000 clones. Sequencing was carried out using PBMCs. These TCRs come from a woman aged 18-30 years in good health and CMV-seropositive.

The chain carries TRBV27 and TRBJ2-7, with D uncertain. The V gene's germline CDR1 is MNHEY and CDR2 SMNVEV (reference sequence). This CDR3 has 13 amino acids. The V end lost 3 bases, the J end lost 7 bases, and 13 bases lay between the germline ends. The CDR3, as DNA: TGTGCCAGCAGTTTGTATCGAGCTCGGGAGCAGTACTTC. Amino acid sequence: CASSLYRAREQYF.

The genes are TRBV2 and TRBJ1-5; no clear D gene. The germline V gene has CDR1 SNHLY and CDR2 FYNNEI. The CDR3 consists of 14 residues. The V gene lost 1 base and the J gene lost 6 bases, with 10 bases spanning the gap. The CDR3 sequence: CASSEGTTVQPQHF. CDR3 in DNA: TGTGCCAGCAGTGAAGGGACTACTGTTCAGCCCCAGCATTTT.